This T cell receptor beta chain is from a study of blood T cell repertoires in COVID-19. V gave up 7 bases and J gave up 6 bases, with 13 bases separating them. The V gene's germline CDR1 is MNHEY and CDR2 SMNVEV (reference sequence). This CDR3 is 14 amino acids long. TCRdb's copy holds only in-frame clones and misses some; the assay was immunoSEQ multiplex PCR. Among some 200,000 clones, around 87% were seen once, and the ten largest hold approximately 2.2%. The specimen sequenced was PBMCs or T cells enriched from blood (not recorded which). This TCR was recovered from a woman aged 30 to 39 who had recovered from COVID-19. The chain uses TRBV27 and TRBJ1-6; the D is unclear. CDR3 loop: CASTPEDGNSPLHF. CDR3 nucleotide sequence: TGTGCCAGCACTCCGGAGGACGGTAATTCACCCCTCCACTTT.